The clone carrying this T cell receptor (beta chain) was seen at least ten times. Antigen specificity is unknown. Trimming shortened V by 5 bases and J by 11 bases, and 22 bases separated the two germline ends. This CDR3 is built from 15 residues. Germline CDR1 is SGHTA and CDR2 is FQGNSA. The data originate from a study of read filtering for tumor transcriptome and immune sequencing. Background on the study: Transcriptome libraries were built from DNase-treated RNA. Per sample, TCR-region reads ranged about 4.05 to 11 million by IR-seq, roughly 75 to 1273 by RNA-seq. General study results and limits: Sorted CD138-negative bone marrow cells were not purified T cells.

The library was built from around 400 ng RNA with molecular barcoded adaptors for alpha/delta and beta/gamma chains. TCRdb reprocessed the reads with MiXCR, giving one entry per CDR3 protein. There are 30,000 to 45,000 distinct CDR3 sequences in the sample; approximately 15% occur only once, and 6% to 8% lies in the top ten. The sequenced material came from a population of CD138-negative cells sorted from bone marrow. The chain employs TRBV7-2 and TRBJ1-3; D is possibly TRBD1 (5 bases). This TCR was recovered from a donor at least 40 years old with multiple myeloma. CDR3 DNA: TGTGCCAGCAGCCTATTAACAGGAGCTCGGAGCGCCATATATTTT. Its translation: CASSLLTGARSAIYF.